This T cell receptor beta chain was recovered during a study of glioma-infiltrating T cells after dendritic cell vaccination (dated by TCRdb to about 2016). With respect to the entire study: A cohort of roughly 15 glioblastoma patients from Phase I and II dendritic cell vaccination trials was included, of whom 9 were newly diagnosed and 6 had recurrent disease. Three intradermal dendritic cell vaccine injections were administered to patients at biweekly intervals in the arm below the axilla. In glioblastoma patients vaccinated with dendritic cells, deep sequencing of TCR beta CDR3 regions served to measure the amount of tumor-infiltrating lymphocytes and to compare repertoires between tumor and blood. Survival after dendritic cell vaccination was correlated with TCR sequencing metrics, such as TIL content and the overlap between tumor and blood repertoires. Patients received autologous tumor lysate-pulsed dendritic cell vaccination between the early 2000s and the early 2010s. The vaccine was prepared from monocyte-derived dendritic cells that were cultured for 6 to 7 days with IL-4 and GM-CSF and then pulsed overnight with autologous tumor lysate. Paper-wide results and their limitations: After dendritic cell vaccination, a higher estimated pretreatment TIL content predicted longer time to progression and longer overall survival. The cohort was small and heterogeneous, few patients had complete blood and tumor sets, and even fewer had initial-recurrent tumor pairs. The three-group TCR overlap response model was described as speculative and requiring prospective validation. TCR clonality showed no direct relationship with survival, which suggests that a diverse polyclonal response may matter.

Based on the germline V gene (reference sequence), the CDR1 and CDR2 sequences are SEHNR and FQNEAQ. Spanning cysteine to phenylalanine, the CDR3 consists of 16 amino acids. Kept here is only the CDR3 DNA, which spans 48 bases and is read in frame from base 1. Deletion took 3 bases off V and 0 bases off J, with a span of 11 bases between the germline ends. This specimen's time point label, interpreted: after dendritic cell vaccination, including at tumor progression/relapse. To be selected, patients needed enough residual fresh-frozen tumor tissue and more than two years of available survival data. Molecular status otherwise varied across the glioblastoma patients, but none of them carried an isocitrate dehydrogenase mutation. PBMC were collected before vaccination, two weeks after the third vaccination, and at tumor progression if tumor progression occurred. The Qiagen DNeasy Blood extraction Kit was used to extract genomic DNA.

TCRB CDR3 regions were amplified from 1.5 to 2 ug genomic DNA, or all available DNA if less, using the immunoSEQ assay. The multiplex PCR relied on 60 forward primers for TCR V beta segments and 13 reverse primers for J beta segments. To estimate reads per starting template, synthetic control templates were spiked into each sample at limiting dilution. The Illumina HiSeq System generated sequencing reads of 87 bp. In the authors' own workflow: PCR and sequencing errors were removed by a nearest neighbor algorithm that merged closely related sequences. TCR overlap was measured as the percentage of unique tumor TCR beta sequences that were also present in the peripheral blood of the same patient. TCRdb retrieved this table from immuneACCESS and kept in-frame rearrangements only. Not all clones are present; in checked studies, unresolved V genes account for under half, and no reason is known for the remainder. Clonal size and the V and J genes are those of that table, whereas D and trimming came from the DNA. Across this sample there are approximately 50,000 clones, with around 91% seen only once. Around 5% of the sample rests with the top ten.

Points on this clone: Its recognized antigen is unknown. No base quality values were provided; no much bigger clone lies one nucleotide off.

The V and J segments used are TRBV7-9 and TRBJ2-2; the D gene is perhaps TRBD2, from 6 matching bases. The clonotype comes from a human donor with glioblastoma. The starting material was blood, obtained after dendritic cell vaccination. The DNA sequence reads TGTGCCAGCAGCTTCAGGGACTCCGCGAACACCGGGGAGCTGTTTTTT. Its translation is CASSFRDSANTGELFF.